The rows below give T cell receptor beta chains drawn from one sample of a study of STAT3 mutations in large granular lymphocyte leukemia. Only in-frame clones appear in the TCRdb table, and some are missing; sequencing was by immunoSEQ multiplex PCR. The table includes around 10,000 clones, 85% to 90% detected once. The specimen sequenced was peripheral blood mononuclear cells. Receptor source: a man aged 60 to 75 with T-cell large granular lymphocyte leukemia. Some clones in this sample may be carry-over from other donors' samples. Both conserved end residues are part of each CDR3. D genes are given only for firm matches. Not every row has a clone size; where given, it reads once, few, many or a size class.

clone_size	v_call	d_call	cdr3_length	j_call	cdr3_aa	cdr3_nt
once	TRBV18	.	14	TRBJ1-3	CASSRRETGNTIYF	TGTGCCAGCTCACGTCGAGAAACTGGAAACACCATATATTTT
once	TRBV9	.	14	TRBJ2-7	CASSPRPSTYEQYF	TGTGCCAGCAGCCCTCGCCCGTCGACCTACGAGCAGTACTTC
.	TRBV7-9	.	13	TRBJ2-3	CASSSYGPDTQYF	TGTGCCAGCAGCTCTTACGGGCCAGATACGCAGTATTTT
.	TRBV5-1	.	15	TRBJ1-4	CASSLSGRRDEKLFF	TGCGCCAGCAGCTTGTCGGGGAGGCGGGATGAAAAACTGTTTTTT
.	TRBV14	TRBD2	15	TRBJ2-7	CASSQISGSHHEQYF	TGTGCCAGCAGCCAAATTAGCGGGAGCCATCACGAGCAGTACTTC
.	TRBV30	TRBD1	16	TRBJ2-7	CAWSYTGQGASYEQYF	TGTGCCTGGAGTTATACAGGACAGGGGGCTTCCTACGAGCAGTACTTC
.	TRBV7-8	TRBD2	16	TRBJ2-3	CASSPGLAQSTDTQYF	TGTGCCAGCAGCCCGGGACTAGCGCAAAGCACAGATACGCAGTATTTT
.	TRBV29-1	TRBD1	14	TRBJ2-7	CSVEGGQGANEQYF	TGCAGCGTTGAAGGGGGACAGGGGGCCAACGAGCAGTACTTC
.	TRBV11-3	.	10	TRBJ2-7	CASSPHEQYF	TGTGCCAGCAGCCCCCACGAGCAGTACTTC
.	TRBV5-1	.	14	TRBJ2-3	CASTYDPPAAAQYF	TGCGCCAGCACCTACGACCCCCCGGCGGCTGCGCAGTATTTT
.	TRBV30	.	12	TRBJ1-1	CACKRGNTEAFF	TGTGCCTGTAAAAGGGGGAACACTGAAGCTTTCTTT
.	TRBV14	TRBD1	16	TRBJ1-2	CASSQGDRVGLFGYTF	TGTGCCAGCAGCCAAGGGGACAGGGTGGGACTATTCGGCTACACCTTC
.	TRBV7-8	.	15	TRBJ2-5	CASSLVAPPRETQYF	TGTGCCAGCAGCTTAGTCGCCCCCCCAAGAGAGACCCAGTACTTC
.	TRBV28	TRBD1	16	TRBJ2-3	CASIHRTGDRTDTQYF	TGTGCCAGCATCCACCGGACAGGGGATCGCACAGATACGCAGTATTTT
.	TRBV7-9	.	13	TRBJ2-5	CASSPLRGETQYF	TGTGCCAGCAGCCCACTTAGGGGCGAGACCCAGTACTTC
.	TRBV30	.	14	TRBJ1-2	CAWSDGGRVYGYTF	TGTGCCTGGAGTGACGGGGGGCGAGTCTATGGCTACACCTTC
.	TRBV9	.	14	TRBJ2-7	CASSPHPLATEQYF	TGTGCCAGCAGCCCACATCCGCTAGCGACCGAGCAGTACTTC